Listed below are T cell receptor beta chains from one sample, sequenced in a study of chemoradiotherapy in HPV16-positive cancers. Profiled with immunoSEQ multiplex PCR; TCRdb holds only in-frame clones, not every one. The sample lists tens of thousands of clones, 94% seen once, with approximately 2.7% in the top ten. The sample here was taken from a patient who underwent chemoradiotherapy. Receptors were obtained from a human donor with HPV-associated anogenital cancer. The CDR3 runs from the conserved cysteine through the conserved F or W. A D gene is named only where the DNA matches it firmly. Size tells how often a clone was seen (once, few, many) or the class of an expanded clone, and some rows leave it out.

clone_size j_call v_call d_call cdr3_length cdr3_nt cdr3_aa
NA TRBJ2-2 TRBV2 TRBD2 16 TGTGCCAGCAGTGGTAGCGGGGGGGCCAGAGTCGGGGAGCTGTTTTTT CASSGSGGARVGELFF
NA TRBJ1-6 TRBV7-2 NA 13 TGTGCCAGCACCAGAATGAGCGGTTCACCCCTCCACTTT CASTRMSGSPLHF
once TRBJ2-3 TRBV4-2 TRBD2 17 TGTGCCAGCAGCCAAGATCAGGGAGCGGGGAGCACAGATACGCAGTATTTT CASSQDQGAGSTDTQYF
NA TRBJ1-3 TRBV7-6 TRBD1 16 TGTGCCAGCAGCTTAACTCGGGACAGGTCTGGAAACACCATATATTTT CASSLTRDRSGNTIYF
NA TRBJ1-4 TRBV9 NA 15 TGTGCCAGCAGCGTTAGGCCCGGGAGTGGTGAAAAACTGTTTTTT CASSVRPGSGEKLFF
NA TRBJ1-6 TRBV7-9 TRBD1 15 TGTGCCAGCAGCTTGGGAGGACAGGGGAATTCACCCCTCCACTTT CASSLGGQGNSPLHF
once TRBJ2-7 TRBV27 TRBD2 14 TGTGCCAGCAGTACCGGGACTAGCGGCTACGAGCAGTACTTC CASSTGTSGYEQYF
once TRBJ2-1 TRBV28 NA 15 TGTGCCAGCAGTTTTGGGACAACCCCCTCGGATGAGCAGTTCTTC CASSFGTTPSDEQFF
NA TRBJ2-3 TRBV5-8 TRBD1 15 TGTGCCAGCAGCTTGATGGGACAGGGGGCAGATACGCAGTATTTT CASSLMGQGADTQYF
NA TRBJ2-5 TRBV11-2 NA 15 TGTGCCAGCAGCCCTCGCGGACAGTACCAAGAGACCCAGTACTTC CASSPRGQYQETQYF
once TRBJ1-1 TRBV29-1 NA 11 TGCAGCGTTGTTGTGAACACTGAAGCTTTCTTT CSVVVNTEAFF
NA TRBJ2-1 TRBV28 NA 15 TGTGCCAGCAGTTTTCTGAGTGTCGGGGTCTATGAGCAGTTCTTC CASSFLSVGVYEQFF
NA TRBJ1-1 TRBV28 NA 13 TGTGCCAGCAGTTTAGAGGTGAACACTGAAGCTTTCTTT CASSLEVNTEAFF
NA TRBJ2-1 TRBV7-8 NA 13 TGTGCCAGCAGCTTAGATTCGGGAGCTGAGCAGTTCTTC CASSLDSGAEQFF
NA TRBJ1-4 TRBV27 NA 17 TGTGCCAGCAGTTTATTTAGTCGGGGGGGCACGAGTGAAAAACTGTTTTTT CASSLFSRGGTSEKLFF
NA TRBJ2-2 TRBV5-5 NA 15 TGTGCCAGCAGCTTACGGTCCTCGGACACCGGGGAGCTGTTTTTT CASSLRSSDTGELFF
few TRBJ1-1 TRBV7-3 NA 14 TGTGCCAGCAGCTTATATGCGGTGAACACTGAAGCTTTCTTT CASSLYAVNTEAFF
NA TRBJ1-6 TRBV11-2 NA 16 TGTGCCAGCAGCTTAGAACAGGAGAGTTATAATTCACCCCTCCACTTT CASSLEQESYNSPLHF
NA TRBJ2-7 TRBV28 TRBD2 15 TGTGCCAGCGGGTCTAGCGGGAGCCTCACCTACGAGCAGTACTTC CASGSSGSLTYEQYF
NA TRBJ2-7 TRBV27 NA 14 TGTGCCAGCAGTTTATCCGAGGCGTTTCACGAGCAGTACTTC CASSLSEAFHEQYF
NA TRBJ2-3 TRBV5-1 NA 13 TGCGCCAGCAGCTTAGGACCCACAGATACGCAGTATTTT CASSLGPTDTQYF
NA TRBJ1-2 TRBV10-3 TRBD1 15 TGTGCCATCAGTGTACATACAGGGGGAAACTCTGGCTACACCTTC CAISVHTGGNSGYTF
NA TRBJ2-1 TRBV7-3 NA 13 TGTGCCAGCGCGCGCCAATTGAACAATGAGCAGTTCTTC CASARQLNNEQFF
once TRBJ2-1 TRBV21-1 NA 16 TGTGCCAGCAGCCCCCGACAGGGGGCGAAGGTTGATGAGCAGTTCTTC CASSPRQGAKVDEQFF
once TRBJ2-1 TRBV7-2 NA 15 TGTGCCAGCAGCTTAGATCGGGCAACCTACAATGAGCAGTTCTTC CASSLDRATYNEQFF
NA TRBJ1-5 TRBV19 NA 14 TGTGCCAGTAGTATTACGAGGGATCGGCAGCCCCAGCATTTT CASSITRDRQPQHF
NA TRBJ1-1 TRBV30 NA 13 TGTGCCTGGAATCCGAGTACCTACACTGAAGCTTTCTTT CAWNPSTYTEAFF
NA TRBJ2-1 TRBV9 TRBD2 16 TGTGCCAGCAGCGTAGTGGGACTAGGGACCTACAATGAGCAGTTCTTC CASSVVGLGTYNEQFF
NA TRBJ1-2 TRBV5-1 NA 12 TGCGCCAGCAGCTTGGGTGACTATGGCTACACCTTC CASSLGDYGYTF
NA TRBJ1-5 TRBV11-2 NA 15 TGTGCCAGCAGCGTAACTAACGGGGGCAATCAGCCCCAGCATTTT CASSVTNGGNQPQHF
NA TRBJ2-1 TRBV11-2 NA 16 TGTGCCAGCAGCTTGGGCCGGGACATAACCTACAATGAGCAGTTCTTC CASSLGRDITYNEQFF
NA TRBJ2-1 TRBV2 NA 14 TGTGCCAGCCACGGGGCAGCAAGCCCAAATGAGCAGTTCTTC CASHGAASPNEQFF
NA TRBJ2-1 TRBV19 TRBD2 15 TGTGCCAGTAGTATCGTAGCGGGGGCCTACAATGAGCAGTTCTTC CASSIVAGAYNEQFF
NA TRBJ2-6 TRBV4-3 NA 18 TGCGCCAGCAGCCAATTCCCCTGGGGGAACTCTGGGGCCAACGTCCTGACTTTC CASSQFPWGNSGANVLTF
NA TRBJ2-6 TRBV4-1 NA 17 TGCGCCAGCAGCCAAGATCAGGTCAGCTCTGGGGCCAACGTCCTGACTTTC CASSQDQVSSGANVLTF
once TRBJ2-7 TRBV11-2 TRBD2 15 TGTGCCAGCAGCTCCCCGGGAGCGGGGGCCTACGAGCAGTACTTC CASSSPGAGAYEQYF
NA TRBJ1-1 TRBV19 NA 15 TGTGCCAGTAGTATACCCCAGGGAATGGGGACTGAAGCTTTCTTT CASSIPQGMGTEAFF
NA TRBJ1-3 TRBV11-2 NA 15 TGTGCCAGCAGCTTCCACAGGGATCCTGGAAACACCATATATTTT CASSFHRDPGNTIYF
NA TRBJ2-7 TRBV18 TRBD1 13 TGTGCCAGCTCAGCGGGGACAGGGGAAAAGCAGTACTTC CASSAGTGEKQYF
NA TRBJ1-3 TRBV27 NA 15 TGTGCCAGCAGTTTGACAGGTTCCTCTGGAAACACCATATATTTT CASSLTGSSGNTIYF
few TRBJ1-2 TRBV6-5 NA 15 TGTGCCAGCAGTTACTCGAGCGGGGGGCACTATGGCTACACCTTC CASSYSSGGHYGYTF
NA TRBJ1-5 TRBV28 NA 14 TGTGCCAGCACCTCCACAGCTAGCAATCAGCCCCAGCATTTT CASTSTASNQPQHF
NA TRBJ2-7 TRBV28 TRBD2 16 TGTGCCAGCAGTTCCTTGGGCACTTCGCGGGGGTACGAGCAGTACTTC CASSSLGTSRGYEQYF
once TRBJ1-2 TRBV5-1 TRBD1 13 TGCGCCAGCAGCCTGACAGGGGGCGATGGCTACACCTTC CASSLTGGDGYTF